The 19 T cell receptor beta chains below all came from one sample that was sequenced in a study of CD4+ T cells in melanoma (dated by TCRdb to between 2021 and 2023). The library came from the immunoSEQ multiplex PCR assay. Imported from immuneACCESS, the table was reduced by TCRdb to in-frame sequences with V and J called. These copies leave out some clones; in studies compared against another copy, an unresolved V gene accounts for under half, and the cause of the remainder is not known. This sample has fewer than 150,000 clones in its table, and around 90% of those were observed once. 1.5% to 1.9% of the sample is in the top ten clones. The origin of the receptors is a human donor with melanoma.

CDR3 in amino acids: CASSEVPYEQYF. The CDR3 nucleotides are TGTGCCAGCAGTGAAGTTCCCTACGAGCAGTACTTC. The chain combines TRBV6-1 with TRBJ2-7; no clear D. Germline V gene lookup returns CDR1 MNHNS and CDR2 SASEGT. CDR3 length: 12 residues. V was cut by 1 base and J by 2 bases, with 3 bases left in between.

The rearrangement joins TRBV30 to TRBJ2-1; D may be TRBD2 (5 bases). Germline CDR1 is GTSNPN and CDR2 is SVGIG (reference sequence). CDR3 length: 13 amino acids. V lost 0 bases and J 9 bases, leaving 12 bases between the germline ends. CDR3: CAWSVQLGGEQFF. The CDR3 DNA follows: TGTGCCTGGAGTGTCCAACTAGGAGGTGAGCAGTTCTTC.

The V gene is TRBV29-1, the J gene TRBJ2-3, with D possibly being TRBD1 (5 bases). The ends were cut back, 4 bases at V and 0 bases at J, with 8 bases in the middle. The CDR3 spans 13 residues. Germline V gene data show CDR1 as SQVTM and CDR2 as ANQGSEA. CDR3 in DNA: TGCAGCGTTGTTGCAGGGAGCACAGATACGCAGTATTTT. Translating it yields CSVVAGSTDTQYF.

The chain joins TRBV10-1 to TRBJ1-1, with D uncertain. The CDR3 is made up of 13 amino acids. Germline lookup yields CDR1 WNHNN and CDR2 SYGVQD (reference sequence). The V end was cut by 6 bases, the J end by 3 bases, with 11 bases between. CDR3 sequence reads: CASRPDPYTEAFF. The CDR3 coding sequence is TGCGCCAGCAGGCCCGACCCGTACACTGAAGCTTTCTTT.

This clone occurred once. CDR3 region: CAWRGWGEPRGYEQYF. CDR3 DNA sequence: TGTGCCTGGAGGGGCTGGGGGGAACCGCGAGGCTACGAGCAGTACTTC. The genes are TRBV30 and TRBJ2-7, with D possibly matching TRBD2 (6 bases). Germline lookup yields CDR1 GTSNPN and CDR2 SVGIG (reference sequence). The CDR3 has 16 residues. V lost 3 bases and J 3 bases, leaving 21 bases between the germline ends.

The gene calls are TRBV5-1 and TRBJ2-1; the D gene is possibly TRBD1 (6 bases). The germline V gene encodes CDR1 SGHRS and CDR2 YFSETQ. The CDR3 consists of 13 residues. Trimming pared 4 bases from V and 5 bases from J, leaving 10 bases between. CDR3 region: CASSQGQDNEQFF. CDR3 coding DNA: TGCGCCAGCAGCCAGGGGCAAGACAATGAGCAGTTCTTC.

J is TRBJ1-6 and V is TRBV5-1; tentatively, D is TRBD1 (6 bases). CDR1 SGHRS and CDR2 YFSETQ come from the germline V gene. The CDR3 contains 16 residues. The V end was cut by 4 bases, the J end by 0 bases, with 11 bases between. The CDR3 bases are TGCGCCAGCAGCGAGAGGGGGAGCTCCTATAATTCACCCCTCCACTTT. Its protein is CASSERGSSYNSPLHF.

This clone was recorded only once. V usage is TRBV5-5 and J usage is TRBJ2-5; tentatively, D is TRBD1 (6 bases). Germline CDR1 SGHKS, CDR2 YYEKEE (reference sequence). V was clipped by 6 bases and J by 2 bases, with 17 bases between them. The CDR3 has 15 amino acids. The CDR3 loop is CASTPKGELQETQYF. The CDR3 region has the DNA TGTGCCAGCACCCCTAAGGGGGAGCTACAAGAGACCCAGTACTTC.

The chain couples TRBV18 to TRBJ2-1; tentative D call: TRBD2 (6 bases). CDR1 and CDR2 from the germline V gene are KGHSH and LQKENI. The CDR3 is made up of 16 amino acids. V was shortened by 6 bases and J by 5 bases, with 20 bases between the two germline ends. CDR3 amino acids: CASSPGLRGPHNEQFF. The CDR3 coding sequence is TGTGCCAGCTCGCCGGGACTTCGAGGGCCCCACAATGAGCAGTTCTTC.

The chain links TRBV7-9 to TRBJ2-6; no definite D call. CDR1 is SEHNR and CDR2 is FQNEAQ in the germline V gene (reference sequence). CDR3 length: 14 residues. The V and J ends lost 1 base and 2 bases respectively, with 3 bases between them. The CDR3 region is CASSLGPGANVLTF. The DNA for the CDR3 is TGTGCCAGCAGCTTAGGCCCTGGGGCCAACGTCCTGACTTTC.

The genes are TRBV7-9 and TRBJ1-2; 7 bases match TRBD1. This CDR3 comprises 17 residues. Germline V CDR1 and CDR2: SEHNR, FQNEAQ (reference sequence). Losses at the gene ends were 4 bases for V and 5 bases for J; bases not matched to a gene: 16. The CDR3 here is CASSSLLTGEVNYGYTF. The CDR3 DNA is TGTGCCAGCAGCTCGTTACTTACAGGGGAGGTCAATTATGGCTACACCTTC.

The chain carries TRBV2 and TRBJ1-1, with D possibly TRBD1 on 5 matching bases. Germline loops: CDR1 SNHLY, CDR2 FYNNEI. The V end lost 9 bases, the J end lost 1 base, and 15 bases lay between the germline ends. The CDR3 consists of 14 residues. The DNA of the CDR3 is TGTGCCAGTTTTAAGGCCGGACAGAACACTGAAGCTTTCTTT. Protein: CASFKAGQNTEAFF.

A note on this clone: This sample also contains other DNA sequences that code for the same CDR3. The rearrangement links TRBV5-1 to TRBJ1-1; D gene uncertain. Germline V CDR1 and CDR2: SGHRS, YFSETQ. Trimming removed 0 bases from V and 1 base from J, with 10 bases in between. This CDR3 is 15 amino acids long. CDR3 coding DNA: TGCGCCAGCAGCTTGGTAGGAGGTGGGAACACTGAAGCTTTCTTT. Translated, it gives CASSLVGGGNTEAFF. The whole variable domain, remainder taken from reference TRBV5-1 and TRBJ1-1, is KAGVTQTPRYLIKTRGQQVTLSCSPISGHRSVSWYQQTPGQGLQFLFEYFSETQRNKGNFPGRFSGRQFSNSRSEMNVSTLELGDSALYLCASSLVGGGNTEAFFGQGTRLTVV.

The count of this clone is one. This chain connects TRBV5-4 to TRBJ2-3; D may match TRBD1 or TRBD2 (5 bases each). The CDR3 runs to 13 residues. Germline V gene sequence: CDR1 SGHNT, CDR2 YYREEE (reference sequence). Trimming left V 0 bases short and J 4 bases short, with 6 bases between. The CDR3 region has the DNA TGTGCCAGCAGCTTGGTGGGGGCAGATACGCAGTATTTT. Its protein product is CASSLVGADTQYF.

This chain links TRBV6-1 with TRBJ1-2; D is perhaps TRBD1 (6 bases). Germline assignment: CDR1 MNHNS and CDR2 SASEGT. V was cut by 7 bases and J by 4 bases, with 13 bases left in between. This CDR3 spans 13 amino acids. In DNA form, the CDR3 reads TGTGCCAGCACCCCGACAGGACCCTATGGCTACACCTTC. It translates to CASTPTGPYGYTF.

This clone occurred a few times. The genes are TRBV7-9 and TRBJ2-1; D not certain. This CDR3 has 11 residues. Germline CDR1 reads SEHNR; CDR2 reads FQNEAQ (reference sequence). V was pared by 4 bases and J by 8 bases, with 6 bases between. The CDR3 region has the DNA TGTGCCAGCAGCTGGGAATATGAGCAGTTCTTC. It yields the protein CASSWEYEQFF.

V gene TRBV5-1 combines with J gene TRBJ2-3, with 13 bases fitting TRBD2. Germline trimming cut 4 bases from V and 2 bases from J; bases unmatched to any gene: 7. The germline gives CDR1 SGHRS, CDR2 YFSETQ. The CDR3 has 17 residues. The CDR3 DNA sequence: TGCGCCAGCAGCCGAGGACTAGCGGGGGAACTCACAGATACGCAGTATTTT. It codes for CASSRGLAGELTDTQYF.

The V call is TRBV7-2, the J call TRBJ2-1; TRBD2 matches at 8 bases. The CDR3 has 16 amino acids. V gave up 2 bases and J gave up 3 bases; unmatched junction bases: 6. Germline assignment: CDR1 SGHTA and CDR2 FQGNSA. CDR3 nucleotides: TGTGCCAGCAGCTTATCCCGGGGGGGGGACTACAATGAGCAGTTCTTC. Protein: CASSLSRGGDYNEQFF. The whole variable domain, filled in from reference TRBV7-2 and TRBJ2-1, reads GAGVSQSPSNKVTEKGKDVELRCDPISGHTALYWYRQSLGQGLEFLIYFQGNSAPDKSGLPSDRFSAERTGGSVSTLTIQRTQQEDSAVYLCASSLSRGGDYNEQFFGPGTRLTVL.

The chain combines TRBV19 with TRBJ2-7; D not certain. Germline V gives CDR1 LNHDA, CDR2 SQIVND (reference sequence). The CDR3 totals 14 residues. V shed 6 bases and J shed 2 bases, with 14 bases lying between them. The CDR3 is CASSPPGIPYEQYF. Written as DNA, the CDR3 is TGTGCCAGTAGCCCACCAGGAATCCCCTACGAGCAGTACTTC.